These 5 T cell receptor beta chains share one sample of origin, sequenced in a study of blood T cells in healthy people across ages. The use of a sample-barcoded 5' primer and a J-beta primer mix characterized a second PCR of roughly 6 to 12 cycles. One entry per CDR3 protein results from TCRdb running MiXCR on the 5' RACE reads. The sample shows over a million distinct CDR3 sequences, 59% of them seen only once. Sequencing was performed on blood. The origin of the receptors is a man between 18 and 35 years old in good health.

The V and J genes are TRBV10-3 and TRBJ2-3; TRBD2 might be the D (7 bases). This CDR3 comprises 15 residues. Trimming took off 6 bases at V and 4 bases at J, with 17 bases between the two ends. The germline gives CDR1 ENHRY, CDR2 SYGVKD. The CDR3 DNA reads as TGTGCCATCAGCCGCGGGGGCAGAGCGCCAGATACGCAGTATTTT. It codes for CAISRGGRAPDTQYF.

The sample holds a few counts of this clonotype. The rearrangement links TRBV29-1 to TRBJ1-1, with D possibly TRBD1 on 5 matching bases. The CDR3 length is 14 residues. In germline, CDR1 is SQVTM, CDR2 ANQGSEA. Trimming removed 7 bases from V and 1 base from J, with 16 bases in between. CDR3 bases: TGCAGCGCCAAACCGGGGGGGACGAACACTGAAGCTTTCTTT. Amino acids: CSAKPGGTNTEAFF.

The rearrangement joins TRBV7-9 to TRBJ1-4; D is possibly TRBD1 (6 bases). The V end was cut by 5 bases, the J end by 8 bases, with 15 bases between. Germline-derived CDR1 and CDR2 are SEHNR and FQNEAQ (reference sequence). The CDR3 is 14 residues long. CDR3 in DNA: TGTGCCAGCAGCAAAACGGGGGCGGGCGAAAAACTGTTTTTT. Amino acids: CASSKTGAGEKLFF. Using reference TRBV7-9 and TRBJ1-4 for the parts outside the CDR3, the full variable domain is DTGVSQNPRHKITKRGQNVTFRCDPISEHNRLYWYRQTLGQGPEFLTYFQNEAQLEKSRLLSDRFSAERPKGSFSTLEIQRTEQGDSAMYLCASSKTGAGEKLFFGSGTQLSVL.

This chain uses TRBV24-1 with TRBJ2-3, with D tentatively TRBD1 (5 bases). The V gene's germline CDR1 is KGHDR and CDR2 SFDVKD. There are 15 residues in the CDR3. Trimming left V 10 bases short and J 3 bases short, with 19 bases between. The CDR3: CATRIGHSYTDTQYF. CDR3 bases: TGTGCCACACGTATCGGACACAGCTATACAGATACGCAGTATTTT.

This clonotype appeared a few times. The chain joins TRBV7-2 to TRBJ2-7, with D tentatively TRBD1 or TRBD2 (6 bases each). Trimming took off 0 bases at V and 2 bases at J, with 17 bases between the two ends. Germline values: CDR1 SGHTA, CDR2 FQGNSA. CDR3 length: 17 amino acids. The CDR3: CASSLALGGPETYEQYF. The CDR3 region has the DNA TGTGCCAGCAGCTTAGCGCTCGGGGGCCCCGAGACCTACGAGCAGTACTTC.